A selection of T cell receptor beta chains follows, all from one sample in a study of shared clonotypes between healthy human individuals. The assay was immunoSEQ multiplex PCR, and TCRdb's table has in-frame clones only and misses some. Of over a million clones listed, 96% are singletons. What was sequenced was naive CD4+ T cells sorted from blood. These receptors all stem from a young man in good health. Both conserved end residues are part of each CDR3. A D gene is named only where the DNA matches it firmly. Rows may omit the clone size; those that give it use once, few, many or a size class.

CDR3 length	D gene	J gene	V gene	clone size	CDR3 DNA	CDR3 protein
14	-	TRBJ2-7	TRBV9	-	TGTGCCAGCAGCGCCAAGCTTACCACCTACGAGCAGTACTTC	CASSAKLTTYEQYF
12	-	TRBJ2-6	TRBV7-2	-	TGTGCCAGCAGCTCTGGGGCCAACGTCCTGACTTTC	CASSSGANVLTF
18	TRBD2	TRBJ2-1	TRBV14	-	TGTGCCAGCAGCCAAGATAGGACTAGCGGGAGGCCCCGGGATGAGCAGTTCTTC	CASSQDRTSGRPRDEQFF
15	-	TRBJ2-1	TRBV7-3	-	TGTGCCAGCAGCCCATTTCGGGGGAGTCGCAGTGAGCAGTTCTTC	CASSPFRGSRSEQFF
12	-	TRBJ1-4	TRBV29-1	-	TGCAGCGTTGGATCAACTAATGAAAAACTGTTTTTT	CSVGSTNEKLFF
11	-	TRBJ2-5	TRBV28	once	TGTGCCACCGCAGGTCAAGAGACCCAGTACTTC	CATAGQETQYF
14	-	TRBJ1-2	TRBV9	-	TGTGCCAGCAGCGTAAGTCAGGGCGACTATGGCTACACCTTC	CASSVSQGDYGYTF
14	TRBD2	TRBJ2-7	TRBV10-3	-	TGTGCCATCAGTACGGGACTAGCGGGAGACGAGCAGTACTTC	CAISTGLAGDEQYF
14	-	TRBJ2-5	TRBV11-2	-	TGTGCCAGCAGCTTAGGTTCGACTCGAGAGACCCAGTACTTC	CASSLGSTRETQYF
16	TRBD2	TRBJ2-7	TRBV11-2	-	TGTGCCAGCAGCCCCGGGACTAGCGGGGGGACTTACGAGCAGTACTTC	CASSPGTSGGTYEQYF
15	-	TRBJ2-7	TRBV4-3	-	TGCGCCAGCAGCCAAGAATACGGCAGAACCTACGAGCAGTACTTC	CASSQEYGRTYEQYF
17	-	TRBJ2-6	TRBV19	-	TGTGCCAGTAGTTATTTTCAGCGGAGCTCTGGGGCCAACGTCCTGACTTTC	CASSYFQRSSGANVLTF
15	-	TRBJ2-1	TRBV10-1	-	TGCGCCAGCAGTGAGTCGGTCGGGCTCTACAATGAGCAGTTCTTC	CASSESVGLYNEQFF
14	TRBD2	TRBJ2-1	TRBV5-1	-	TGCGCCAGCAACCCAAGCGGGACTTTGAATGAGCAGTTCTTC	CASNPSGTLNEQFF
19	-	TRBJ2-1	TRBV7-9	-	TGTGCCAGCAGCTCTCAAGGGTTGGGCAGGGGTGAATCCTACAATGAGCAGTTCTTC	CASSSQGLGRGESYNEQFF
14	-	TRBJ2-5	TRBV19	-	TGTGCCACCACCCTTCGGCGGGGACAAGAGACCCAGTACTTC	CATTLRRGQETQYF
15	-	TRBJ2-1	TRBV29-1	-	TGCAGCACCCTCCTCCCCGGAACCTCCTACAATGAGCAGTTCTTC	CSTLLPGTSYNEQFF
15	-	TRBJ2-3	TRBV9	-	TGTGCCAGCAGCGTAGACGGGACTTACACAGATACGCAGTATTTT	CASSVDGTYTDTQYF
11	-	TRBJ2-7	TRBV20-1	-	TGCAGTGCTCGGCAGGAGGACGAGCAGTACTTC	CSARQEDEQYF
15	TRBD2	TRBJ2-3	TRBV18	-	TGTGCCAGCTCACCACTAGCGGGAGTCGGAGATACGCAGTATTTT	CASSPLAGVGDTQYF
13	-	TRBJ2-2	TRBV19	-	TGTGCCAGTAGTATAGGGGAGGTCGGGGAGCTGTTTTTT	CASSIGEVGELFF
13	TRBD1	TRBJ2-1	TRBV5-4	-	TGTGCCAGCAGCGGACAGGCCTACAATGAGCAGTTCTTC	CASSGQAYNEQFF
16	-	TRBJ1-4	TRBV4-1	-	TGCGCCAGCAGCCTCCTTGTGACAGGAAGTAATGAAAAACTGTTTTTT	CASSLLVTGSNEKLFF
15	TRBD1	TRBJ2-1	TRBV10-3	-	TGTGCCATCAGCAGCCGGGACAGGGACGTCAATGAGCAGTTCTTC	CAISSRDRDVNEQFF
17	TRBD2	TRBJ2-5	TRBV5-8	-	TGTGCCAGCAGCTTGGGGGGGACTAGCGGAATTCAAGAGACCCAGTACTTC	CASSLGGTSGIQETQYF
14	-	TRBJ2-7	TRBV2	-	TGTGCCAGCAGTTATCCCCGTGGTGGCTACGAGCAGTACTTC	CASSYPRGGYEQYF
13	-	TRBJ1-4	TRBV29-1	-	TGCAGCGTTGGGTGGCCAACTAATGAAAAACTGTTTTTT	CSVGWPTNEKLFF
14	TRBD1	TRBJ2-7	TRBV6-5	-	TGTGCCAGCAGCACGGACAGGATCTCCTACGAGCAGTACTTC	CASSTDRISYEQYF
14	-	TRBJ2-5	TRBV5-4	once	TGTGCCAGCAGCTTGGGACTGATCAAAGAGACCCAGTACTTC	CASSLGLIKETQYF
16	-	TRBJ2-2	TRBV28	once	TGTGCCAGCAGCCCTACTTTGGGAGCGGGCGTCGGGGAGCTGTTTTTT	CASSPTLGAGVGELFF
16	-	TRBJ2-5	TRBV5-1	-	TGCGCCAGCAGCTTGGTTTCCGGGACCCTGAGGGAGACCCAGTACTTC	CASSLVSGTLRETQYF
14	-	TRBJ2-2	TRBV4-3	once	TGCGCCAGCAGCCATGATCAGACTAGCGGGGAGCTGTTTTTT	CASSHDQTSGELFF
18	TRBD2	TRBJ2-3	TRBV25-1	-	TGTGCCAGCAGCGGGACTAGCGGGAGTATGACTAGCACAGATACGCAGTATTTT	CASSGTSGSMTSTDTQYF
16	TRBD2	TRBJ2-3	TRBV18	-	TGTGCCAGCTCACCACCGCTAGCGGGATTCACAGATACGCAGTATTTT	CASSPPLAGFTDTQYF
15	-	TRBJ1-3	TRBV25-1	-	TGTGCCAGTCAAAGCTTGGACATGGGTGGAAACACCATATATTTT	CASQSLDMGGNTIYF
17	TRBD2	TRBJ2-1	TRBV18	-	TGTGCCAGCTCACTCAGCTCCCTAGCGGGTATCTACAATGAGCAGTTCTTC	CASSLSSLAGIYNEQFF
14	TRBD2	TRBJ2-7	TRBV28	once	TGTGCCAGTTATACTAGCGGGAGGGCCTACGAGCAGTACTTC	CASYTSGRAYEQYF
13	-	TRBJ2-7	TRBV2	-	TGTGCCAGCAGTAGGGATTACTTCTACGAGCAGTACTTC	CASSRDYFYEQYF
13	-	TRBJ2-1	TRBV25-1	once	TGTGCCAGCAGTGGAGACCGCTACAATGAGCAGTTCTTC	CASSGDRYNEQFF
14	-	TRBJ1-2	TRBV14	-	TGTGCCAGCAGCCAGCTGGTCAACGCCCTTGGCTACACCTTC	CASSQLVNALGYTF
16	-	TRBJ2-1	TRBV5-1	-	TGCGCCAGCAGCTCCAGGGGCCCAGGGCCCTACAATGAGCAGTTCTTC	CASSSRGPGPYNEQFF
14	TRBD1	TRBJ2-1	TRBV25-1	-	TGTGCCAGCAGGGAGGACAGGCCCTACAATGAGCAGTTCTTC	CASREDRPYNEQFF
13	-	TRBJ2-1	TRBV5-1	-	TGCGCCAGCAGCTTGGGTCGCGGAAATGAGCAGTTCTTC	CASSLGRGNEQFF
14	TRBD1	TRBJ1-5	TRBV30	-	TGTGCCTGGAATCCCCGACAGGGAAATCAGCCCCAGCATTTT	CAWNPRQGNQPQHF
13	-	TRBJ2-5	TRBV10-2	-	TGCGCCAGCAGGTCGACAGCCAAAGAGACCCAGTACTTC	CASRSTAKETQYF
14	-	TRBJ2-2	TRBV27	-	TGTGCCAGCAGTTTAAAGAGGAACACCGGGGAGCTGTTTTTT	CASSLKRNTGELFF
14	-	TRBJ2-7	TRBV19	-	TGTGCCAGTAGTTCAAAACAGGGCGGTTACGAGCAGTACTTC	CASSSKQGGYEQYF
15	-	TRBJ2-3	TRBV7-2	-	TGTGCCAGCAGCTTAGGTCCGGGAAGCACAGATACGCAGTATTTT	CASSLGPGSTDTQYF
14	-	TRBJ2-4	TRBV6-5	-	TGTGCCAGCAGGGGACTTCTGGACAAAAACATTCAGTACTTC	CASRGLLDKNIQYF
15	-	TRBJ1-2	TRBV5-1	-	TGCGCCAGCAGCCAATCCGAGACAGGTTTCTATGGCTACACCTTC	CASSQSETGFYGYTF
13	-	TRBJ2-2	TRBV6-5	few	TGTGCCAGCAGTTACACGAACACCGGGGAGCTGTTTTTT	CASSYTNTGELFF
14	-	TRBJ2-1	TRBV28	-	TGTGCCAGCAGCCTAGAAAGAGGGGTCAATGAGCAGTTCTTC	CASSLERGVNEQFF
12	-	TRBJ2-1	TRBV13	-	TGTGCCAGCAGCTTCTTCTACAATGAGCAGTTCTTC	CASSFFYNEQFF
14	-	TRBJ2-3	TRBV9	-	TGTGCCAGCAGCGTAGAGAGGAGCACAGATACGCAGTATTTT	CASSVERSTDTQYF
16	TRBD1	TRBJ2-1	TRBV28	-	TGTGCCAGCAGTCGCCCCGGGACAGTCTCCTACAATGAGCAGTTCTTC	CASSRPGTVSYNEQFF
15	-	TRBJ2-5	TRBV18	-	TGTGCCAGCTCACCCATTCCTGACCCCGAAGAGACCCAGTACTTC	CASSPIPDPEETQYF
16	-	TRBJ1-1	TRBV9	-	TGTGCCAGCAGCGTAGCGGGGACTGTACGAGGCACTGAAGCTTTCTTT	CASSVAGTVRGTEAFF
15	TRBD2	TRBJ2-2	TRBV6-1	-	TGTGCCAGCAGTCCTCTAGCGGGAGTCACCGGGGAGCTGTTTTTT	CASSPLAGVTGELFF
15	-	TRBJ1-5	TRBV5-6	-	TGTGCCAGCAGCGAAAGCTTAAGAATGGGACAGCCCCAGCATTTT	CASSESLRMGQPQHF